The T cell receptor (beta chain) described here comes from a study of blood T cell repertoires in COVID-19. CDR1 is LNHDA, CDR2 SQIVND, per germline (reference sequence). This CDR3 spans 14 amino acids. Trimming removed 5 bases at V and 4 bases at J, with 15 bases between. This table comes from immunoSEQ multiplex PCR, and its TCRdb copy is limited to in-frame clones, with some not included. This table holds 250,000 or so clones, about nine tenths found once. This chain uses TRBV19 with TRBJ2-7; D unresolved. The specimen sequenced was peripheral blood. This receptor was taken from a woman in her thirties or forties who had recovered from COVID-19. CDR3 residues: CASSEHQEIYEQYF. CDR3 nucleotides: TGTGCCAGTAGTGAACACCAAGAAATTTACGAGCAGTACTTC.